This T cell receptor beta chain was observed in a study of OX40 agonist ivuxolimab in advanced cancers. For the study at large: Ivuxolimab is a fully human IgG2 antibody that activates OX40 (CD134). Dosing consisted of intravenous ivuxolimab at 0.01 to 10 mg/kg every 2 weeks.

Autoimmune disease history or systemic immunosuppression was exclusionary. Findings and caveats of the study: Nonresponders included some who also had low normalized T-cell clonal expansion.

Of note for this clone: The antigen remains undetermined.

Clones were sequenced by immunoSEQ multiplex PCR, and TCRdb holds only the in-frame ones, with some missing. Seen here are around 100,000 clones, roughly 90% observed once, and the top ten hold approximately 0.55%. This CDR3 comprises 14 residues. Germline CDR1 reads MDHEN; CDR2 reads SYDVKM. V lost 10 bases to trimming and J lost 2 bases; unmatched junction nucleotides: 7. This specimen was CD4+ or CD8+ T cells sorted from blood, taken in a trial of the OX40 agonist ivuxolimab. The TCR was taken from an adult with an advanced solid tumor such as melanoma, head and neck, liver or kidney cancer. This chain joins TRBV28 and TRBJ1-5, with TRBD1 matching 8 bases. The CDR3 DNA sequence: TGTGCCATCGGACAGGGAAAGGGCAATCAGCCCCAGCATTTT. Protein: CAIGQGKGNQPQHF.